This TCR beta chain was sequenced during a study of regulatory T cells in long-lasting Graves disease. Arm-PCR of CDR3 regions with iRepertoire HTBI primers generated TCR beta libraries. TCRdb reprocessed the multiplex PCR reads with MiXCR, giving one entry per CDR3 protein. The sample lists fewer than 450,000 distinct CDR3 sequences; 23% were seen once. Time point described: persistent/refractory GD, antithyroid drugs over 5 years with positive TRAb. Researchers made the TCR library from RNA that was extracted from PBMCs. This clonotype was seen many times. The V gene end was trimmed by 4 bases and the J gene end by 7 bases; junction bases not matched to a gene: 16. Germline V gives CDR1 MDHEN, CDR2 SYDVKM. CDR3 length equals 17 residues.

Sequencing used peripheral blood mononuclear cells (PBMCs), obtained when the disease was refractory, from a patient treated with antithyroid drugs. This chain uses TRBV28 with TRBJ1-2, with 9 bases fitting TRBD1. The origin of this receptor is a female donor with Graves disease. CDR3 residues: CASSSSGQGNSGAGYTF. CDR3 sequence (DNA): TGTGCCAGCAGTTCCTCGGGACAGGGCAACTCGGGGGCTGGCTACACCTTC.